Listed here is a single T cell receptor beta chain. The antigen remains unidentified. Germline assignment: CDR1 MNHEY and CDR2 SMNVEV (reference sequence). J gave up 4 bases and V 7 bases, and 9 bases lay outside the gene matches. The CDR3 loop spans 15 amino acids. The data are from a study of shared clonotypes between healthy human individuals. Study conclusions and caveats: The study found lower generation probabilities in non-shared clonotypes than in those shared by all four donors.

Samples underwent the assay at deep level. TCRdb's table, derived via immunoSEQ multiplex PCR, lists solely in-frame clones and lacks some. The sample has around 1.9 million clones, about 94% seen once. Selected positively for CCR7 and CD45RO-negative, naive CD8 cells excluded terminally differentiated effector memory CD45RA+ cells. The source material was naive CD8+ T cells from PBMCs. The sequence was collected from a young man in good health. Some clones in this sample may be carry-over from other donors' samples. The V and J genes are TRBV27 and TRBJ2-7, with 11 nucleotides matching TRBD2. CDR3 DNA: TGTGCCAGCATCGACGGTAGCGGGAGGGCGTACGAGCAGTACTTC. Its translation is CASIDGSGRAYEQYF.